The following is a TCR beta chain sequence with its context. Antigen unknown. This CDR3 has 13 residues. The germline gives CDR1 SGHRS, CDR2 YFSETQ. Deletions cut 2 bases from V and 8 bases from J, with 13 bases between. The sample originates from a study of shared clonotypes between healthy human individuals. Naive CD8 cells were CD45RO-negative, positively selected for CCR7, excluding terminally differentiated effector memory CD45RA+ cells. Data came from immunoSEQ multiplex PCR; TCRdb stores just in-frame clones and leaves some out. The table lists about 2 million clones, about 95% of them singletons, with 1.2% in the top ten. Study-level points and caveats: Approximately 5% was the fraction of naive CD4 clonotypes found shared across four donors.

Sequenced material: naive CD8+ T cells sorted from blood. The chain recombines TRBV5-1 with TRBJ1-1; D not resolved. This receptor was identified in a man aged 18 to 35 in good health. The CDR3 DNA reads TGCGCCAGCAGCTTAGGGTCCCAGACCGAAGCTTTCTTT. It translates to CASSLGSQTEAFF.